This T cell receptor (beta chain) was identified during a study of control samples from healthy donors and cancer patients. Clones were read by immunoSEQ multiplex PCR, and TCRdb kept only the in-frame ones, dropping some. This sample has approximately 150,000 clones, with 75% to 95% found just once. J lost 4 bases, V lost 6 bases, and 11 bases had no gene match. The CDR3 has 15 residues. Germline CDR1 and CDR2: SNHLY and FYNNEI. This TCR was recovered from a man aged 30-40 years in good health. The chain has TRBV2 and TRBJ1-1; 7 bases agree with TRBD1. The specimen was blood. The CDR3 is CASSPQRQGGTEAFF. CDR3 bases: TGTGCCAGCAGCCCGCAAAGACAGGGAGGCACTGAAGCTTTCTTT.